The 13 T cell receptor beta chains reported below all come from one sample, sequenced in a study of Graves' ophthalmopathy and Graves' hyperthyroidism. From RNA, the CDR3 regions of TCR beta chains were amplified and sequenced. Scientists carried out first-round RT-PCR using HTBI primers and then a second-round multiplex PCR. TCRdb independently ran MiXCR on the multiplex PCR reads; one entry per CDR3 protein. The data contain about 400,000 distinct CDR3 sequences, about a sixth of them singletons. The specimen was peripheral blood. Every receptor here comes from a woman aged 18-29 years with Graves' ophthalmopathy.

The CDR3 region is CASETANYGYTF. The DNA for the CDR3 is TGTGCCAGCGAGACAGCAAACTATGGCTACACCTTC. This chain connects TRBV28 to TRBJ1-2; D is possibly TRBD1 (5 bases). Germline assignment: CDR1 MDHEN and CDR2 SYDVKM. CDR3 length equals 12 residues. V lost 8 bases to trimming and J lost 2 bases, with 9 bases between them.

There are many counts of this clonotype. The chain combines TRBV20-1 with TRBJ2-5; TRBD2 is a possible D gene (6 bases). This CDR3 has 14 residues. The V and J ends lost 2 bases and 5 bases respectively, with 15 bases between them. The germline gives CDR1 DFQATT, CDR2 SNEGSKA (reference sequence). The DNA for the CDR3 is TGCAGTGCTAGATATGGGGGGATAGGGGAGACCCAGTACTTC. Protein: CSARYGGIGETQYF.

Remarks on this clonotype: The germline gene is not matched at one end of the junction; a read error may be the cause. The DNA for the CDR3 is TGTGCCAGCAGTACAGGTTCCCAACAGCCCCGGCATTTT. It specifies CASSTGSQQPRHF. J is TRBJ1-5 and V is TRBV6-1, with D perhaps TRBD1 (5 bases). This CDR3 region has 13 residues. Germline assignment: CDR1 MNHNS and CDR2 SASEGT.

The table lists this clonotype with many counts. This chain joins TRBV6-1 and TRBJ1-6, with 8 bases fitting TRBD1. V lost 3 bases, J lost 10 bases, and 8 bases stayed unmatched. Germline V gives CDR1 MNHNS, CDR2 SASEGT. The CDR3 runs to 15 residues. The CDR3 sequence: CASSDVGQGMSPLHF. In DNA form, the CDR3 reads TGTGCCAGCAGTGATGTCGGACAGGGAATGTCACCCCTCCACTTT.

Many counts were recorded for this clonotype. The chain uses TRBV7-2 and TRBJ1-2; D is unclear. Germline V gene lookup returns CDR1 SGHTA and CDR2 FQGNSA. V dropped 1 base and J dropped 4 bases, with 10 bases sitting between them. The CDR3 extends over 14 amino acids. The chain's CDR3 is CASSLGPDFYGYTF. The CDR3 coding sequence is TGTGCCAGCAGCTTAGGTCCAGACTTCTATGGCTACACCTTC. Drawing the rest from reference TRBV7-2 and TRBJ1-2, the complete variable domain is GAGVSQSPSNKVTEKGKDVELRCDPISGHTALYWYRQSLGQGLEFLIYFQGNSAPDKSGLPSDRFSAERTGGSVSTLTIQRTQQEDSAVYLCASSLGPDFYGYTFGSGTRLTVV.

This clonotype was seen repeatedly, ten times or more. The chain has TRBV6-5 and TRBJ2-7, with 8 nucleotides matching TRBD1. The CDR3 contains 14 residues. The V gene end was trimmed by 4 bases and the J gene end by 4 bases; junction bases not matched to a gene: 6. CDR1 MNHEY and CDR2 SVGAGI come from the germline V gene. The CDR3 reads CASSSAGGAYEQYF. The CDR3 region has the DNA TGTGCCAGCAGTTCCGCAGGGGGCGCGTACGAGCAGTACTTC.

The chain has TRBV12-3 or TRBV12-4 and TRBJ1-1; possibly TRBD1 for D (5 bases). V shed 6 bases and J shed 1 base, with 15 bases lying between them. The CDR3 is made up of 15 amino acids. Here the CDR3 DNA reads TGTGCCAGCAGCCCACGTGACAGTACGAACACTGAAGCTTTCTTT. Translating gives CASSPRDSTNTEAFF.

This clonotype was detected ten times or more. The chain recombines TRBV3-1 with TRBJ2-5, with D unclear. Trimming left V 4 bases short and J 5 bases short, with 11 bases between. Germline CDR1 is LGHDT and CDR2 is YNNKEL (reference sequence). The CDR3 spans 13 residues. The CDR3 region is CASSPLDGETQYF. CDR3 bases: TGTGCCAGCAGCCCCCTTGACGGTGAGACCCAGTACTTC.

This clonotype has at least ten counts. The J gene is TRBJ1-1, the V gene TRBV7-2; D unclear. V was clipped by 1 base and J by 0 bases, with 9 bases between them. The germline V gene has CDR1 SGHTA and CDR2 FQGNSA. CDR3 length: 15 residues. Here the CDR3 reads CASSLGGYLNTEAFF. CDR3 in DNA: TGTGCCAGCAGCTTAGGCGGATACTTGAACACTGAAGCTTTCTTT.

There are many counts of this clonotype. The gene calls are TRBV5-6 and TRBJ1-3; no clear D. Per the germline V gene, CDR1 is SGHDT and CDR2 is YYEEEE. Trimming took off 7 bases at V and 1 base at J, with 6 bases between the two ends. The CDR3 loop spans 12 amino acids. CDR3 in DNA: TGTGCCAGCGGTCATTCTGGAAACACCATATATTTT. Protein product: CASGHSGNTIYF.

The table lists this clonotype with many counts. This chain uses TRBV6-5 with TRBJ1-3; 9 bases fit TRBD1. CDR1 is MNHEY, CDR2 SVGAGI, per germline. The CDR3 contains 16 residues. The V gene end was trimmed by 8 bases and the J gene end by 4 bases; junction bases not matched to a gene: 12. The CDR3 loop is CASQRDRANYGNTIYF. The DNA of the CDR3 is TGTGCCAGCCAAAGGGACAGGGCAAACTACGGAAACACCATATATTTT.

There are many counts of this clonotype. J is TRBJ1-1 and V is TRBV11-2, with D unresolved. The germline V gene encodes CDR1 SGHAT and CDR2 FQNNGV. V was cut by 0 bases and J by 1 base, with 9 bases left in between. The CDR3 runs 15 residues. Here the CDR3 reads CASSLDEGANTEAFF. The CDR3 DNA follows: TGTGCCAGCAGCTTAGATGAGGGAGCGAACACTGAAGCTTTCTTT.

This clonotype came up many times. The V gene is TRBV15, the J gene TRBJ2-2, with D unresolved. The CDR3 loop spans 13 amino acids. Germline CDR1 LNHNV, CDR2 YYDKDF (reference sequence). Trimming pared 4 bases from V and 5 bases from J, leaving 8 bases between. The CDR3 bases are TGTGCCACCAGCACCCCGGCTACCGGGGAGCTGTTTTTT. Translation: CATSTPATGELFF.